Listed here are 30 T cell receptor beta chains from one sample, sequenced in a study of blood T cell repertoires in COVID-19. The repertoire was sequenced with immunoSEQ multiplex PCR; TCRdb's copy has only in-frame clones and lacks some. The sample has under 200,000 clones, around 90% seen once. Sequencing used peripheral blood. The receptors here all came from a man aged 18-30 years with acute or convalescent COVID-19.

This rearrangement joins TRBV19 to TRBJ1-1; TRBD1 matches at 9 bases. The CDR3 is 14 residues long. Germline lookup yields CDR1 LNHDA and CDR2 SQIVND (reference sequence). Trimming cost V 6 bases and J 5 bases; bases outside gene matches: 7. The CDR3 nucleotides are TGTGCCAGTAGCCTTAACAGGGGGCCGACTGAAGCTTTCTTT. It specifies CASSLNRGPTEAFF.

The CDR3 coding sequence is TGTGCCAGCAGTGAAGGGGGAGGTAATTCACCCCTCCACTTT. Translated: CASSEGGGNSPLHF. The chain combines TRBV25-1 with TRBJ1-6; maybe TRBD1 (5 bases). Germline V CDR1 and CDR2: MGHDK, SYGVNS. The length of the CDR3 is 14 residues. Deletions cut 2 bases from V and 6 bases from J, with 8 bases between.

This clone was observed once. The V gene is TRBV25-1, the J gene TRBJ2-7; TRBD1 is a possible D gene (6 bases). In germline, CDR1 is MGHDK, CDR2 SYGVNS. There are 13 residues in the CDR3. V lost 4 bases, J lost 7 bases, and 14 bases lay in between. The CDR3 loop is CASSAGARGEQYF. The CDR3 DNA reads TGTGCCAGCAGTGCAGGGGCGCGAGGAGAGCAGTACTTC.

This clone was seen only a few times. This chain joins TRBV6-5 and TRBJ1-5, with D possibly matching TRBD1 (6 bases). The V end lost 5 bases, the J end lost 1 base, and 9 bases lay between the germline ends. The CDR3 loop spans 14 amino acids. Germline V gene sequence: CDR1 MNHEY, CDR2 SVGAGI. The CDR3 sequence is CASSTGQSNQPQHF. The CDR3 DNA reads TGTGCCAGCAGTACAGGGCAGAGCAATCAGCCCCAGCATTTT.

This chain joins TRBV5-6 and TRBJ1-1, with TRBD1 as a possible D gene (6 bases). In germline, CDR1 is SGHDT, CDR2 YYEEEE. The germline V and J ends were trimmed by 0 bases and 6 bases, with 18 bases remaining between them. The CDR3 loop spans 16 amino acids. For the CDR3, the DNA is TGTGCCAGCAGCTTGGGGGCTGGGGGCGAGAGGTCTGAAGCTTTCTTT. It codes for CASSLGAGGERSEAFF.

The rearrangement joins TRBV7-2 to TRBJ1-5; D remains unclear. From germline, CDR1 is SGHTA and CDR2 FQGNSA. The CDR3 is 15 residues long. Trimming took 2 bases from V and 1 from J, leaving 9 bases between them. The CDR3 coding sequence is TGTGCCAGCAGCTTATCCCCCCGGAGCAATCAGCCCCAGCATTTT. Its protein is CASSLSPRSNQPQHF.

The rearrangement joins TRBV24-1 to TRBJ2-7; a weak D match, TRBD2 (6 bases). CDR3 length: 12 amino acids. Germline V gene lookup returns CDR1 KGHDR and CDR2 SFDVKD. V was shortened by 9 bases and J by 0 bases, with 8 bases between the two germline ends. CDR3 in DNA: TGTGCCACCCGGGGGACCTCCTACGAGCAGTACTTC. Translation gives CATRGTSYEQYF.

CDR3 coding DNA: TGTGCCAGCTTGCAAGGGGGACTAGCGGACCCCGGCCGGAGGAATGAGCAGTTCTTC. Protein sequence: CASLQGGLADPGRRNEQFF. The V call is TRBV5-5, the J call TRBJ2-1; TRBD2 matches at 11 bases. The germline V gene has CDR1 SGHKS and CDR2 YYEKEE (reference sequence). Trimming cost V 7 bases and J 7 bases; bases outside gene matches: 22. The CDR3 runs 19 residues.

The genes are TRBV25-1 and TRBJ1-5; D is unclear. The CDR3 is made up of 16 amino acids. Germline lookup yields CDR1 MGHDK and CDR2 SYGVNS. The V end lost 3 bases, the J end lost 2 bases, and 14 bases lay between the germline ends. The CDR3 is CASSDVDNVGNQPQHF. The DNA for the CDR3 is TGTGCCAGCAGTGACGTCGATAATGTAGGCAATCAGCCCCAGCATTTT.

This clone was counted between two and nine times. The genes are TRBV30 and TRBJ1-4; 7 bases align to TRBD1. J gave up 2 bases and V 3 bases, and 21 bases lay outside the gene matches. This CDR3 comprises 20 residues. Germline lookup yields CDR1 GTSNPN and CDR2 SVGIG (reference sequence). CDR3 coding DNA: TGTGCCTGGAGAGTGGGGGTTGGCAGGGGGTCGCTCCGGACTAATGAAAAACTGTTTTTT. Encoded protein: CAWRVGVGRGSLRTNEKLFF.

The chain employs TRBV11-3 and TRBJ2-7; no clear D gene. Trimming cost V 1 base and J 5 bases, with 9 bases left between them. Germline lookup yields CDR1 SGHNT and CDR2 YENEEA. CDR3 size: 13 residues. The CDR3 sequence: CASSLGPSDEQYF. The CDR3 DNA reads TGTGCCAGCAGCTTAGGGCCCAGCGACGAGCAGTACTTC.

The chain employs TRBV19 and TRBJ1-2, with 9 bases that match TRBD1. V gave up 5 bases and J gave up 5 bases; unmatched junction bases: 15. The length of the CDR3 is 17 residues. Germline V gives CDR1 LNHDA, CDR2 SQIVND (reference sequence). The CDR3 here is CASSFGTGITFWYGYTF. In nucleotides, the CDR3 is TGTGCCAGTAGTTTTGGGACAGGGATTACCTTTTGGTATGGCTACACCTTC.

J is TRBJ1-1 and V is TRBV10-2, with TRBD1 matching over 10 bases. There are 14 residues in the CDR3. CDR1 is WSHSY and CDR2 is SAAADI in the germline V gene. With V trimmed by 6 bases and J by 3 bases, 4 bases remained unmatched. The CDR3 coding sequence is TGCGCCAGCAGCCAGGACAGGGGGTACACTGAAGCTTTCTTT. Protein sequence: CASSQDRGYTEAFF.

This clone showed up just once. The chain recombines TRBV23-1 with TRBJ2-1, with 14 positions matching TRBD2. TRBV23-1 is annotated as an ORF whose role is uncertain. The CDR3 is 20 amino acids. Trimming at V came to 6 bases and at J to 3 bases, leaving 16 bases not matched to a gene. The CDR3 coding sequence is TGCGCCAGCAGAAACGACTTGGGACTAGCGGGAGAGAGACGCTACAATGAGCAGTTCTTC. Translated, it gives CASRNDLGLAGERRYNEQFF.

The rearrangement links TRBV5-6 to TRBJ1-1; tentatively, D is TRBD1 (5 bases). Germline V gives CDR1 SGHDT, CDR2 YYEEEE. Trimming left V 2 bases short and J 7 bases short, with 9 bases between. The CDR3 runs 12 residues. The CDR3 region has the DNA TGTGCCAGCAGCTTCTCACAGGTTGAAGCTTTCTTT. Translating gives CASSFSQVEAFF.

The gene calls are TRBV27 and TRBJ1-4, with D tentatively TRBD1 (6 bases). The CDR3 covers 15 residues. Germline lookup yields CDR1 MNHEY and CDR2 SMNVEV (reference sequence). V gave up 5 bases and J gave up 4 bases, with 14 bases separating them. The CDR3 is CASSTQGTGNEKLFF. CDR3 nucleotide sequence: TGTGCCAGCAGTACCCAGGGGACGGGTAATGAAAAACTGTTTTTT.

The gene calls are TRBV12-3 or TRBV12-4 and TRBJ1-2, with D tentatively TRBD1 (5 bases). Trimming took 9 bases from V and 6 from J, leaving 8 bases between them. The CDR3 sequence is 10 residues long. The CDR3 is CASKGNGYTF. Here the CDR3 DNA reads TGTGCCAGTAAGGGGAATGGCTACACCTTC.

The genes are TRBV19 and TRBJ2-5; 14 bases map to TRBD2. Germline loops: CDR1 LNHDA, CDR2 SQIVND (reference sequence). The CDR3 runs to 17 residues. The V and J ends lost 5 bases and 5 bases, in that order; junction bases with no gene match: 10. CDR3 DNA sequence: TGTGCCAGTAGTTCCGGACTAGCGGGAGGATCTGGGGAGACCCAGTACTTC. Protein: CASSSGLAGGSGETQYF.

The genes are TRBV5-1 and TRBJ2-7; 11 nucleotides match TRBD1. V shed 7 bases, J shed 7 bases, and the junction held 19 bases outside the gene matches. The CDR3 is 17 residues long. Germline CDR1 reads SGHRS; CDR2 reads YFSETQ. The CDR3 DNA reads TGCGCCAGCCTTGTGGGTTATGGACAGGGGGCGTCGGATGAGCAGTACTTC. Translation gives CASLVGYGQGASDEQYF.

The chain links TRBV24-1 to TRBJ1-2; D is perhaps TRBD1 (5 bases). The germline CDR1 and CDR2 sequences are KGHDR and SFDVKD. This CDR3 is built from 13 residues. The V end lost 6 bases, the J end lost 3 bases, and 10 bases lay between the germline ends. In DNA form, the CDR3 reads TGTGCCACCAGTCGGGGGTCAGACTATGGCTACACCTTC. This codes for CATSRGSDYGYTF.

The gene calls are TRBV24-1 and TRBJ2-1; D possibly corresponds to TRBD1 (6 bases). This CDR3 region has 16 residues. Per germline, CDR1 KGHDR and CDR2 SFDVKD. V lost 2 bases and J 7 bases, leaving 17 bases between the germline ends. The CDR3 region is CATSDSPGQRDNEQFF. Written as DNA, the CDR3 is TGTGCCACCAGTGATTCGCCGGGACAAAGGGATAATGAGCAGTTCTTC.

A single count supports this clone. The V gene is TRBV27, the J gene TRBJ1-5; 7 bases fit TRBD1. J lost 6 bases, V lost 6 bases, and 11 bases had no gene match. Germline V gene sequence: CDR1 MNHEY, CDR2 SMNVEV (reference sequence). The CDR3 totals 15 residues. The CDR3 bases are TGTGCCAGCAGACAAAGGACAGGAGTAGGTCAGCCCCAGCATTTT. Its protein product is CASRQRTGVGQPQHF.

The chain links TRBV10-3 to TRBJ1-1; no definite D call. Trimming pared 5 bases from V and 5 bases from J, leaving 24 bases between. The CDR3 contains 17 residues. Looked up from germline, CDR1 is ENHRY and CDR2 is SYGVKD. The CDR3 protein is CAISNSGNLGQNTEAFF. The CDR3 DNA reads TGTGCCATCAGTAACTCGGGGAACTTAGGGCAAAATACTGAAGCTTTCTTT.

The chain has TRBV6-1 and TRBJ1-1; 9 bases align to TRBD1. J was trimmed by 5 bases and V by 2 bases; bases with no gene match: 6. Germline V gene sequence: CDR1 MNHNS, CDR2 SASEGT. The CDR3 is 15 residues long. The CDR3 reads CASSEMGQGLTEAFF. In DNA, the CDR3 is TGTGCCAGCAGTGAAATGGGACAGGGTTTGACTGAAGCTTTCTTT.

The CDR3 DNA sequence: TGCGCCAGCAGCCCGAGGGGTTGGGGGGAACTTAGCCATGGCTACACCTTC. This translates into CASSPRGWGELSHGYTF. This chain links TRBV5-1 with TRBJ1-2; possible D gene TRBD1, 5 bases. CDR3 length: 17 residues. Germline V gene sequence: CDR1 SGHRS, CDR2 YFSETQ. Trimming stripped 4 bases from V and 6 bases from J, with 25 bases between.

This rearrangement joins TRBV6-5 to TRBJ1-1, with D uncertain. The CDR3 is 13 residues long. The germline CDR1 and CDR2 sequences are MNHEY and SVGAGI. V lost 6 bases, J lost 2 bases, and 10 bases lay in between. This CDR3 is CASSPTGNTEAFF. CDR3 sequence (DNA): TGTGCCAGCAGCCCGACGGGAAACACTGAAGCTTTCTTT.

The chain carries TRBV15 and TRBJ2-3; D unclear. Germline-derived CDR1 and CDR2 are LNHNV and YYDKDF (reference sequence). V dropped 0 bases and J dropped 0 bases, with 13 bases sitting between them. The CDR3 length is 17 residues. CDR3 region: CATSRDWQAPSTDTQYF. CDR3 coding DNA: TGTGCCACCAGCAGAGATTGGCAGGCCCCTAGCACAGATACGCAGTATTTT.

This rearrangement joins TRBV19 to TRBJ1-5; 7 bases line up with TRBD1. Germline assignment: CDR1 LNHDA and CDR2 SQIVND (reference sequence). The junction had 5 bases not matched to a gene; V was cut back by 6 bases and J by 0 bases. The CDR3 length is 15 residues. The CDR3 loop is CASSTTGNSNQPQHF. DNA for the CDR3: TGTGCCAGTAGCACGACAGGGAATAGCAATCAGCCCCAGCATTTT.

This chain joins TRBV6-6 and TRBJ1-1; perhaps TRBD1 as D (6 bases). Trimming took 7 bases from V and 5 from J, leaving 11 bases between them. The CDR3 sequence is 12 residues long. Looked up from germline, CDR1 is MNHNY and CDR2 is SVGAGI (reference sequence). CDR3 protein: CASTAGVTEAFF. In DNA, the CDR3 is TGTGCCAGCACCGCAGGGGTAACTGAAGCTTTCTTT.

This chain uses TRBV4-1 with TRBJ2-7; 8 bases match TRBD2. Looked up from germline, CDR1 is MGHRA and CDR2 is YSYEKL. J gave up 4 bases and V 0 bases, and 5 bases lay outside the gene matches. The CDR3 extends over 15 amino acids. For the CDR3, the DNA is TGCGCCAGCAGCCAAGATCGGGCGGGGGGATACGAGCAGTACTTC. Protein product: CASSQDRAGGYEQYF.